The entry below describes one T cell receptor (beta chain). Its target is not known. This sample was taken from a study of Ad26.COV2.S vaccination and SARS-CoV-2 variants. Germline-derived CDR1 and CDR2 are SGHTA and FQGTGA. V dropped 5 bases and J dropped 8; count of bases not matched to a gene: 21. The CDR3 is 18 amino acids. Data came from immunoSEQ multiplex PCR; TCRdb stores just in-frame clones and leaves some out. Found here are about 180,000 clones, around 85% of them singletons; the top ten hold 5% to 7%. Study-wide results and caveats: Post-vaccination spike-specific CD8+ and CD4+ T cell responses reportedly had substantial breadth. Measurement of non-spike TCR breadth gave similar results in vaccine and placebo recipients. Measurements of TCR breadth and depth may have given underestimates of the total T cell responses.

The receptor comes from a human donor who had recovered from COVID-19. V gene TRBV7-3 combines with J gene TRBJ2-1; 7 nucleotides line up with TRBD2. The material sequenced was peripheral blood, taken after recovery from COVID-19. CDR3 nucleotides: TGTGCCAGCAGCCCCGCTTTACGTTGGACTAGAGAGGGCGATGAGCAGTTCTTC. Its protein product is CASSPALRWTREGDEQFF.